This TCR beta chain was identified during a study of Graves' ophthalmopathy and Graves' hyperthyroidism. The CDR3 contains 14 residues. V gave up 3 bases and J gave up 1 base; unmatched junction bases: 6. Germline V gives CDR1 DFQATT, CDR2 SNEGSKA (reference sequence). Overall study results and limits: The model's ophthalmopathy progression predictions had just under 71% sensitivity and 72.22% specificity. Distinction of ophthalmopathy from stable hyperthyroidism by a 13-signature model reached approximately 88% sensitivity and 81.08% specificity. Clonotypes were expanded in thyroid at above 0.001 frequency, and most also appeared in blood.

In this sample, this clonotype turned up many times. The antigen remains undetermined. RNA transcripts provided the template for amplifying TCR beta CDR3 regions. Investigators did first-round RT-PCR with HTBI primers, then second-round multiplex PCR. TCRdb re-called the multiplex PCR reads through MiXCR, storing one row per CDR3 protein. The sample yields hundreds of thousands of distinct CDR3 sequences, 20% to 25% seen once. The source material was peripheral blood. The V gene is TRBV20-1, the J gene TRBJ2-7; 7 bases fit TRBD2. The clonotype originates from a woman aged 18 to 35 with stable Graves' hyperthyroidism. Some clones in this sample may be carry-over from other donors' samples. The CDR3 bases are TGCAGTGCTAGTGACGGACTAGGGTCCTACGAGCAGTACTTC. Translation gives CSASDGLGSYEQYF.